Following are 23 T cell receptor beta chains from one sample sequenced in a study of OX40 agonist ivuxolimab in advanced cancers. To prepare the library, the immunoSEQ multiplex PCR assay was applied. TCRdb retrieved this table from immuneACCESS and kept in-frame rearrangements only. Not all clones are present; in checked studies, unresolved V genes account for under half, and no reason is known for the remainder. The sample contains around 85,000 clones, about 89% of them found a single time. 1.5% to 2% of the sample rests with the top ten. This specimen was CD4+ or CD8+ T cells sorted from blood, taken in a trial of the OX40 agonist ivuxolimab. These receptors were obtained from an adult with an advanced solid tumor such as melanoma, head and neck, liver or kidney cancer.

This chain links TRBV11-2 with TRBJ2-7; TRBD2 might be the D (6 bases). This CDR3 comprises 15 residues. Looked up from germline, CDR1 is SGHAT and CDR2 is FQNNGV. Between the trimmed V and J ends, which lost 1 base and 7 bases, there was a span of 17 bases. This CDR3 is CASSLGGSGPNEQYF. The CDR3 bases are TGTGCCAGCAGCTTAGGTGGTAGCGGACCGAATGAGCAGTACTTC.

V gene TRBV7-2 combines with J gene TRBJ2-6, with unresolved D. There are 15 residues in the CDR3. The germline V gene has CDR1 SGHTA and CDR2 FQGNSA. Trimming stripped 6 bases from V and 3 bases from J, with 12 bases between. The CDR3 bases are TGTGCCAGCAGTCCAATCGTGATTGGGGCCAACGTCCTGACTTTC. Its translation: CASSPIVIGANVLTF.

The rearrangement uses TRBV28 and TRBJ1-5; perhaps TRBD1 as D (5 bases). The CDR3 spans 15 residues. Germline loops: CDR1 MDHEN, CDR2 SYDVKM. V was clipped by 7 bases and J by 4 bases, with 17 bases between them. The CDR3 sequence: CASNRGQIQNQPQHF. CDR3 bases: TGTGCCAGCAACCGGGGCCAAATACAAAATCAGCCCCAGCATTTT.

V usage is TRBV19 and J usage is TRBJ2-3; 9 bases fit TRBD1. Germline V lookup: CDR1 LNHDA, CDR2 SQIVND (reference sequence). The V gene end was trimmed by 1 base and the J gene end by 1 base; junction bases not matched to a gene: 6. The CDR3 has 17 amino acids. CDR3 protein: CASSIGFTGGRTDTQYF. CDR3 coding DNA: TGTGCCAGTAGTATAGGCTTCACAGGGGGCCGCACAGATACGCAGTATTTT.

The rearrangement uses TRBV11-2 and TRBJ1-1; 7 nucleotides line up with TRBD1. After removal of 5 bases from V and 4 bases from J, the junction contained 7 bases not matched to a gene. This CDR3 has 14 amino acids. The germline gives CDR1 SGHAT, CDR2 FQNNGV. CDR3 bases: TGTGCCAGCAGCACGACAGGGTTTTTCACTGAAGCTTTCTTT. Translation gives CASSTTGFFTEAFF.

This chain connects TRBV10-2 to TRBJ2-1; D ambiguous. Germline CDR1 WSHSY, CDR2 SAAADI. This CDR3 is 11 amino acids long. Trimming pared 4 bases from V and 4 bases from J, leaving 2 bases between. The CDR3 DNA is TGCGCCAGCAGTGGATACAATGAGCAGTTCTTC. It encodes CASSGYNEQFF.

V gene TRBV11-3 combines with J gene TRBJ2-7; TRBD2 aligns across 8 bases. The CDR3 covers 15 residues. Germline V CDR1 and CDR2: SGHNT, YENEEA. The trim removed 1 base at V and 2 bases at J, leaving 4 bases unmatched. CDR3 nucleotides: TGTGCCAGCAGCTTAGTACTAGCGGACCCCTACGAGCAGTACTTC. Translation gives CASSLVLADPYEQYF.

The V gene is TRBV30, the J gene TRBJ2-2; TRBD2 agrees at 7 bases. The length of the CDR3 is 15 residues. Germline loops: CDR1 GTSNPN, CDR2 SVGIG (reference sequence). V shed 3 bases and J 4 bases; nucleotides not matched to a gene: 8. The CDR3 coding sequence is TGTGCCTGGAGGCAGGGAGGGCCGTTCACCGGGGAGCTGTTTTTT. It specifies CAWRQGGPFTGELFF.

The gene calls are TRBV2 and TRBJ2-7; a weak D match, TRBD1 (6 bases). The length of the CDR3 is 12 residues. Trimming stripped 7 bases from V and 4 bases from J, with 11 bases between. Germline V gives CDR1 SNHLY, CDR2 FYNNEI. The CDR3 coding sequence is TGTGCCAGCATGGTGACAGGTTACGAGCAGTACTTC. Protein: CASMVTGYEQYF.

This clone was seen only a few times. The chain combines TRBV4-1 with TRBJ2-4; 11 bases align to TRBD1. The V and J ends lost 3 bases and 5 bases, in that order; junction bases with no gene match: 9. This CDR3 has 17 amino acids. The V gene's germline CDR1 is MGHRA and CDR2 YSYEKL. CDR3 bases: TGCGCCAGCAGCCAGGTTACCGGGACAGGGGGACAAAACATTCAGTACTTC. This codes for CASSQVTGTGGQNIQYF.

In regard to this clone: A junction end diverges from the germline sequence, so it may reflect a read error. In the same sample, other DNA sequences code for this CDR3. The chain employs TRBV28 and TRBJ2-7; no clear D gene. Germline V CDR1 and CDR2: MDHEN, SYDVKM. The CDR3 loop spans 14 amino acids. The CDR3 nucleotides are TGTGCCAGCAGCCACGGGTCGAAAACCTACGAGCAATACTTC. Translated, it gives CASSHGSKTYEQYF.

This clone has a single count. The J gene is TRBJ2-3, the V gene TRBV7-2, with D perhaps matching TRBD1 (6 bases). This CDR3 has 16 residues. The germline gives CDR1 SGHTA, CDR2 FQGNSA. V shed 6 bases and J shed 0 bases, with 16 bases lying between them. This CDR3 is CASSRPWGLSTDTQYF. Written as DNA, the CDR3 is TGTGCCAGCAGTCGACCTTGGGGGCTAAGCACAGATACGCAGTATTTT.

J is TRBJ2-1 and V is TRBV10-3; D remains unclear. Germline V lookup: CDR1 ENHRY, CDR2 SYGVKD. V lost 11 bases, J lost 8 bases, and 13 bases lay in between. This CDR3 comprises 11 residues. The CDR3 sequence: CASSSGDEQFF. CDR3 in DNA: TGTGCCTCCAGTTCCGGCGATGAGCAGTTCTTC.

As to this clone: The junction does not match germline at one end; this may be a read error. The chain uses TRBV10-3 and TRBJ1-4; D unclear. The CDR3 consists of 13 residues. The germline V gene encodes CDR1 ENHRY and CDR2 SYGVKD. The CDR3 region is CAISESTTEKLFF. The CDR3 DNA follows: TGTGCCATCAGTGAGTCGACTACTGAAAAACTGTTTTTT.

The chain recombines TRBV29-1 with TRBJ1-4; possible D gene TRBD1, 6 bases. V was shortened by 6 bases and J by 7 bases, with 9 bases between the two germline ends. The CDR3 totals 11 residues. Germline CDR1 reads SQVTM; CDR2 reads ANQGSEA. In nucleotides, the CDR3 is TGCAGCGTGGGGGGGGCTGAAAAACTGTTTTTT. Its protein product is CSVGGAEKLFF. Supplemented by reference TRBV29-1 and TRBJ1-4, the full variable domain reads SAVISQKPSRDICQRGTSLTIQCQVDSQVTMMFWYRQQPGQSLTLIATANQGSEATYESGFVIDKFPISRPNLTFSTLTVSNMSPEDSSIYLCSVGGAEKLFFGSGTQLSVL.

This chain joins TRBV27 and TRBJ2-2; no clear D gene. The CDR3 has 13 residues. The V and J ends lost 3 bases and 1 base respectively, with 3 bases between them. CDR1 and CDR2 (germline): MNHEY, SMNVEV (reference sequence). The CDR3: CASSFWNTGELFF. For the CDR3, the DNA is TGTGCCAGCAGTTTTTGGAACACCGGGGAGCTGTTTTTT.

The chain has TRBV27 and TRBJ2-7; 9 bases map to TRBD1. With 5 bases clipped from V and 3 bases from J, the junction kept 8 bases outside the gene matches. The CDR3 has 15 residues. The germline V gene has CDR1 MNHEY and CDR2 SMNVEV (reference sequence). The CDR3 sequence is CASSIRDRVHYEQYF. The CDR3 DNA sequence: TGTGCCAGCAGTATCCGGGACAGGGTTCACTACGAGCAGTACTTC.

This clone has more than one count but fewer than ten. The chain employs TRBV2 and TRBJ1-5; D unclear. CDR3 length: 15 amino acids. Germline CDR1 and CDR2: SNHLY and FYNNEI. Trimming removed 4 bases at V and 4 bases at J, with 14 bases between. Written as DNA, the CDR3 is TGTGCCAGCAGTGTCGCCGGGCTCCTAAATCAGCCCCAGCATTTT. Its protein is CASSVAGLLNQPQHF.

This clone was recorded only once. The J gene is TRBJ1-1, the V gene TRBV5-4; TRBD1 is a possible D gene (6 bases). V was cut by 4 bases and J by 0 bases, with 13 bases left in between. The CDR3 runs 15 residues. Germline assignment: CDR1 SGHNT and CDR2 YYREEE (reference sequence). DNA for the CDR3: TGTGCCAGCAGCCGAAATGGACAGTTGAACACTGAAGCTTTCTTT. Its translation is CASSRNGQLNTEAFF.

The rearrangement joins TRBV27 to TRBJ1-5; D unclear. This CDR3 has 14 amino acids. V lost 7 bases, J lost 0 bases, and 10 bases lay in between. CDR1 is MNHEY, CDR2 SMNVEV, per germline (reference sequence). The CDR3 protein is CASNRGFSNQPQHF. The CDR3 nucleotides read TGTGCCAGCAATCGGGGATTTAGCAATCAGCCCCAGCATTTT.

This clone showed up just once. V is TRBV7-2 and J is TRBJ1-1; the D is unclear. V was clipped by 4 bases and J by 1 base, with 4 bases between them. The germline CDR1 and CDR2 sequences are SGHTA and FQGNSA. The CDR3 loop spans 12 amino acids. The CDR3 bases are TGTGCCAGCAGCTGGCAGAACACTGAAGCTTTCTTT. It encodes CASSWQNTEAFF.

V usage is TRBV4-1 and J usage is TRBJ2-4, with TRBD2 identical over 8 bases. The germline CDR1 and CDR2 sequences are MGHRA and YSYEKL. The CDR3 spans 16 residues. With 0 bases clipped from V and 9 bases from J, the junction kept 10 bases outside the gene matches. The CDR3 spells CASSQDTQGGLGIQYF. CDR3 sequence (DNA): TGCGCCAGCAGCCAAGACACGCAAGGGGGACTAGGCATTCAGTACTTC.

This chain uses TRBV18 with TRBJ2-4; 10 nucleotides line up with TRBD2. V dropped 5 bases and J dropped 5; count of bases not matched to a gene: 12. The germline gives CDR1 KGHSH, CDR2 LQKENI. The CDR3 is 17 amino acids. Here the CDR3 DNA reads TGTGCCAGCTCATCCCTAGCGGGAGCCACCAGGGAAAACATTCAGTACTTC. Translated, it gives CASSSLAGATRENIQYF.